There are a few counts of the clone carrying this TCR beta chain. The source of the sample is a study of blood T cell repertoires in COVID-19. Only in-frame clones appear in the TCRdb table, and some are missing; sequencing was by immunoSEQ multiplex PCR. Of about 210,000 clones listed, 75% to 90% are singletons. The CDR3 sequence is 13 residues long. The germline CDR1 and CDR2 sequences are LGHDT and YNNKEL (reference sequence). Trimming removed 0 bases from V and 8 bases from J, with 10 bases in between. The rearrangement uses TRBV3-1 (or the pseudogene TRBV3-2) and TRBJ1-2; D gene ambiguous. The receptor's source is a woman in her thirties or forties with acute or convalescent COVID-19. What was sequenced was peripheral blood. The CDR3 DNA follows: TGTGCCAGCAGCCAAGAGAACAGAGAAGGCTACACCTTC. The encoded protein is CASSQENREGYTF.